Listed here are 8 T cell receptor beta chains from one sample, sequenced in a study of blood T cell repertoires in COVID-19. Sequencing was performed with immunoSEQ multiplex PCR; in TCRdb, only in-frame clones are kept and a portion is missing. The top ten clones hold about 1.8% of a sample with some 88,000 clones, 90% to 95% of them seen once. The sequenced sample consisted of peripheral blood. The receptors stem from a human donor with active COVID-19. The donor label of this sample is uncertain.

CDR3 nucleotide sequence: TGTGCCAGCAGTTACCCGGACAGATACTACGAGCAGTACTTC. It is translated as CASSYPDRYYEQYF. J is TRBJ2-7 and V is TRBV4-2; weak D call: TRBD1 (6 bases). The V gene's germline CDR1 is LGHNA and CDR2 YNFKEQ. Trimming took off 6 bases at V and 3 bases at J, with 15 bases between the two ends. CDR3 length equals 14 residues.

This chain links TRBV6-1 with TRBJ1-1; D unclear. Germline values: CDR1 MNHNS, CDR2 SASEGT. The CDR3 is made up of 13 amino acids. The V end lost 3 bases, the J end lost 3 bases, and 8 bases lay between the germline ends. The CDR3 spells CASSDLSDTEAFF. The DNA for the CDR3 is TGTGCCAGCAGTGATCTATCGGACACTGAAGCTTTCTTT.

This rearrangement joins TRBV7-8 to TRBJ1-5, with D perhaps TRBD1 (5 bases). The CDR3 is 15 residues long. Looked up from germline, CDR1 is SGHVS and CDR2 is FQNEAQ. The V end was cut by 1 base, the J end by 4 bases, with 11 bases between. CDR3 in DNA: TGTGCCAGCAGCTTAGGACCAGGGCTAAATCAGCCCCAGCATTTT. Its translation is CASSLGPGLNQPQHF.

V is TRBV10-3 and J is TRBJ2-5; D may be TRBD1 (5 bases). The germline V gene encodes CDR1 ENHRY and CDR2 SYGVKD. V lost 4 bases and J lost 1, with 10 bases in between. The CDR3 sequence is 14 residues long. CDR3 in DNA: TGTGCCATCAGTGGGACACACTCCCAAGAGACCCAGTACTTC. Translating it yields CAISGTHSQETQYF.

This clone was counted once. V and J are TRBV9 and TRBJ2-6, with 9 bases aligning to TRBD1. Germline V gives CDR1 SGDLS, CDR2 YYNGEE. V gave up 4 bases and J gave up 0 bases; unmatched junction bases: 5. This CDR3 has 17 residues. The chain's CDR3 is CASSFRTGDSGANVLTF. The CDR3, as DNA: TGTGCCAGCAGCTTCCGGACAGGGGACTCTGGGGCCAACGTCCTGACTTTC.

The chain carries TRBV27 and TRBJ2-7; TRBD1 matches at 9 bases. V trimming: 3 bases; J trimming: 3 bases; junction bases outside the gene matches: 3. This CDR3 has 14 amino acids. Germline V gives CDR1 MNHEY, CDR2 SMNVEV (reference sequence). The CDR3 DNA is TGTGCCAGCAGTTTCGGGACAGGGTACTACGAGCAGTACTTC. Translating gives CASSFGTGYYEQYF.

CDR3 DNA sequence: TGTGCCAGCAGTCCAACCGGGACTAGAATACTCAATGAGCAGTTCTTC. Protein product: CASSPTGTRILNEQFF. The J gene is TRBJ2-1, the V gene TRBV28, with TRBD2 identical over 8 bases. With 5 bases clipped from V and 6 bases from J, the junction kept 12 bases outside the gene matches. CDR3 length equals 16 residues. Germline values: CDR1 MDHEN, CDR2 SYDVKM.

DNA for the CDR3: TGTGCCAGCACCCGGGACAGGGGTACCTACAATGAGCAGTTCTTC. Translation gives CASTRDRGTYNEQFF. The chain has TRBV5-4 and TRBJ2-1; 10 bases line up with TRBD1. This CDR3 has 15 amino acids. CDR1 and CDR2 (germline): SGHNT, YYREEE (reference sequence). The V segment lost 6 bases and the J segment 2 bases; nucleotides outside the gene matches: 5.